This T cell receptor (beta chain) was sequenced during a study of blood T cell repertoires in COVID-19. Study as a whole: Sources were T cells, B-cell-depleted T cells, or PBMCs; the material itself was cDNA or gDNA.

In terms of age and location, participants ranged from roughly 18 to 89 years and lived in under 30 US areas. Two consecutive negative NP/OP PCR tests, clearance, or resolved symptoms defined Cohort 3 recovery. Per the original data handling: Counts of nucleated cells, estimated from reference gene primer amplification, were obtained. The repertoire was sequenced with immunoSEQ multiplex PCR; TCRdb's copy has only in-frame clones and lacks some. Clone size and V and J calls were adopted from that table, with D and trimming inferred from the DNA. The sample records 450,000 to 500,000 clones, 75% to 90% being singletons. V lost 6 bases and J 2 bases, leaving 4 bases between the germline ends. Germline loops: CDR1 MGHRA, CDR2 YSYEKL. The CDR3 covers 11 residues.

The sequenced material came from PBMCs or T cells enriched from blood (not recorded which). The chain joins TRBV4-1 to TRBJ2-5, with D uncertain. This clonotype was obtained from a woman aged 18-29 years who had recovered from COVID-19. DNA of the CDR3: TGCGCCAGCAGACTTCAAGAGACCCAGTACTTC. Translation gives CASRLQETQYF.